The T cell receptor (beta chain) under discussion was sequenced for a study of control samples from healthy donors and cancer patients. Per the germline V gene, CDR1 is SQVTM and CDR2 is ANQGSEA. CDR3 length equals 13 residues. With V trimmed by 1 base and J by 2 bases, 2 bases remained unmatched. Clones were read by immunoSEQ multiplex PCR, and TCRdb kept only the in-frame ones, dropping some. This sample has 150,000 to 200,000 clones, with 91% found just once. The sequencing sample was made of blood. The V and J genes are TRBV29-1 and TRBJ2-7, with 7 positions matching TRBD1. The receptor's source is a woman under 40 in good health. The CDR3 sequence: CSVEAGTAYEQYF. CDR3 nucleotides: TGCAGCGTTGAAGCGGGGACAGCCTACGAGCAGTACTTC.